This TCR beta chain was retrieved from a study of T cells expressing NK-cell markers. At the level of the study: According to the study, TCR beta repertoires originated from sorted CD3+CD56+NKG2C+, CD3+CD56+NKG2C- and CD3+CD56-NKG2C+ T cells. Overall study findings and caveats: These clonotypes additionally ranked first within the CD3+CD56-NKG2C+ fraction of several donors.

Production of TCR beta cDNA relied on 5'RACE template switching with UMIs. TCRdb processed the 5' RACE reads again and assigns one entry to each CDR3 protein, with no DNA. This sample carries some 460,000 distinct CDR3 sequences, with roughly 1.4% going to the ten biggest clones. As for this clonotype: The target antigen is unknown.

CDR1 and CDR2 from the germline V gene are SGHRS and YFSETQ. The CDR3 runs 14 residues. The receptor comes from a woman between 45 and 60 years old in good health. The chain recombines TRBV5-1 with TRBJ1-3; the TCRdb call, TRBD1, lacks DNA for checking. Material for sequencing was blood T cells: a sorted CD56 or NKG2C T cell subset, CD4+ or CD8+ T cells, or bulk PBMC T cells (not recorded which). CDR3 in amino acids: CASSLIGRGNTIYF.